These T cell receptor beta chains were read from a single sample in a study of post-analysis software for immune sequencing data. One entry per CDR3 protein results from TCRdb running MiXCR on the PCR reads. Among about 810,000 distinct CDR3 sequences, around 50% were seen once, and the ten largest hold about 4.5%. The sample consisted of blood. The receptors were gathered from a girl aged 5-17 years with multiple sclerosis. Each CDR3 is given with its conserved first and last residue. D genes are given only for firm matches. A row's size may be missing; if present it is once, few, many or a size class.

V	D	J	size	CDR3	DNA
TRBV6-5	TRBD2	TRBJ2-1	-	CASSYEEGAGGNEQFF	TGTGCCAGCAGTTACGAGGAGGGGGCGGGGGGGAATGAGCAGTTCTTC
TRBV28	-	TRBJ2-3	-	CASSPGGVNTQYF	TGTGCCAGCAGTCCAGGTGGGGTGAATACGCAGTATTTT
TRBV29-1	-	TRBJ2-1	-	CSMGTPSSYNEQFF	TGCAGCATGGGGACACCCTCATCCTACAATGAGCAGTTCTTC
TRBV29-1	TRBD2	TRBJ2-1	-	CSVQDPGLAGGHVGQFF	TGCAGCGTCCAAGACCCAGGACTAGCGGGGGGGCACGTCGGGCAGTTCTTC
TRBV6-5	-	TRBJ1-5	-	CASSRGSHSNQPQHF	TGTGCCAGCAGCCGGGGATCGCATAGCAATCAGCCCCAGCATTTT
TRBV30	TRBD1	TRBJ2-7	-	CAWSLGTGGYEQYF	TGTGCCTGGAGTTTGGGGACAGGGGGCTACGAGCAGTACTTC
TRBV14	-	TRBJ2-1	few	CASSQDSGTPYNEQFF	TGTGCCAGCAGCCAGGATTCCGGGACACCCTACAATGAGCAGTTCTTC
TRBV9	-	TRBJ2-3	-	CASSVSPGNRVLGTDTQYF	TGTGCCAGCAGCGTCTCCCCCGGAAACAGGGTTCTGGGTACAGATACGCAGTATTTT
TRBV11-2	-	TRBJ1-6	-	CASSKLVSPLHF	TGCGCCAGCAGCAAGCTAGTTTCACCCCTCCACTTT
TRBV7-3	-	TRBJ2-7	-	CASSLDYLSEQYF	TGTGCCAGCAGCTTAGACTACCTCTCCGAGCAGTACTTC
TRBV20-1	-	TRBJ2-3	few	CSASTTDTQYF	TGCAGTGCCTCTACCACAGATACGCAGTATTTT
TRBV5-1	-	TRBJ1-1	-	CASSLDPPGTEAFF	TGCGCCAGCTCCCTGGACCCCCCGGGCACTGAAGCTTTCTTT
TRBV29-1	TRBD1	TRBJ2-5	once	CSGRQGWETQYF	TGCAGCGGGCGACAGGGTTGGGAGACCCAGTACTTC
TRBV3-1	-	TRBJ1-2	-	CASSQDEGNYGYTF	TGTGCCAGCAGCCAAGATGAGGGGAACTATGGCTACACCTTC
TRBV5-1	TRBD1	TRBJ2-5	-	CASSSGTGGMQTQYF	TGCGCCAGCAGCTCCGGGACAGGAGGGATGCAGACCCAGTACTTC
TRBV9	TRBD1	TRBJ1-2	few	CASSVEGGGIYGYTF	TGTGCCAGCAGCGTCGAGGGAGGGGGCATCTATGGCTACACCTTC
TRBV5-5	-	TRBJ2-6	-	CASSLDGVPRSGANVLTF	TGTGCCAGCAGCCTGGACGGGGTACCCCGATCTGGGGCCAACGTCCTGACTTTC
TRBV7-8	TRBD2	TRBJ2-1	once	CASSSPSGGAWYEQFF	TGTGCCAGCAGCTCCCCCAGCGGGGGGGCCTGGTATGAGCAGTTCTTC
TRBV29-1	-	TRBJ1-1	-	CSVCELPGTQNTEAFF	TGCAGCGTTTGCGAACTTCCGGGAACTCAGAACACTGAAGCTTTCTTT
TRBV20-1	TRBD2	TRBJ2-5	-	CSARDPSGSDQETQYF	TGCAGTGCTAGAGACCCTAGCGGGAGCGACCAAGAGACCCAGTACTTC
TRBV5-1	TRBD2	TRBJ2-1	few	CASSPRTSGGAMNEQFF	TGCGCCAGCAGCCCCAGGACTAGCGGGGGGGCGATGAATGAGCAGTTCTTC
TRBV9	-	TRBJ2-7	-	CASSAGPQLSYEQYF	TGTGCCAGCAGCGCGGGGCCTCAACTCTCCTACGAGCAGTACTTC
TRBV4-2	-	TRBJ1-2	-	CASSQENRGGDYGYTF	TGTGCCAGCAGCCAAGAAAATAGGGGGGGAGACTATGGCTACACCTTC
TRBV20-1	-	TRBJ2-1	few	CSARKTGSSYNEQFF	TGCAGTGCTAGAAAAACGGGGAGCTCCTACAATGAGCAGTTCTTC
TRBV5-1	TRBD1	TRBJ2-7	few	CASSLTGTGVHEQYF	TGCGCCAGCAGCTTAACCGGGACAGGGGTTCACGAGCAGTACTTC
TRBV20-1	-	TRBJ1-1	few	CSARDAVGANTEAFF	TGCAGTGCTAGAGATGCGGTTGGTGCGAACACTGAAGCTTTCTTT
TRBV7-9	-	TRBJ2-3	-	CASSRTSPSTDTQYF	TGTGCCAGCAGCCGAACTAGCCCCAGCACAGATACGCAGTATTTT
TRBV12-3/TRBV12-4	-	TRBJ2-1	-	CASKHRGEDYNEQFF	TGTGCCAGCAAACATAGGGGGGAAGACTACAATGAGCAGTTCTTC